This T cell receptor beta chain is drawn from a study of blood T cell repertoires in COVID-19. Study as a whole: The origin of the acute and convalescent COVID-19 samples was the United States, Italy and Spain. Sources were T cells, B-cell-depleted T cells, or PBMCs; the material itself was cDNA or gDNA.

Participants reported their clinical history, and cohort assignment relied on those reports. Recovery among Cohort 3 donors was established by two negative PCRs, clearance, or symptom resolution. The assay was immunoSEQ multiplex PCR, and TCRdb's table has in-frame clones only and misses some. In the table there are some 270,000 clones, roughly nine tenths of which are singletons. Sample: PBMCs or T cells enriched from blood (not recorded which). This clonotype was sampled from a woman in her thirties or forties who had recovered from COVID-19.

The CDR3 is CASSLSVGTSGNTIYF. The DNA for the CDR3 is TGTGCCAGCAGTTTATCCGTGGGCACCTCTGGAAACACCATATATTTT. This sequence joins TRBV28 and TRBJ1-3; D gene unclear. The V end was cut by 1 base, the J end by 0 bases, with 10 bases between. The CDR3 length is 16 residues. Germline V gene sequence: CDR1 MDHEN, CDR2 SYDVKM. Full variable domain (rest looked up from reference TRBV28 and TRBJ1-3): DVKVTQSSRYLVKRTGEKVFLECVQDMDHENMFWYRQDPGLGLRLIYFSYDVKMKEKGDIPEGYSVSREKKERFSLILESASTNQTSMYLCASSLSVGTSGNTIYFGEGSWLTVV.